This TCR beta chain stems from a study of blood T cells in healthy people across ages. The CDR3 runs to 18 residues. In germline, CDR1 is LNHNV, CDR2 YYDKDF (reference sequence). V was trimmed by 3 bases and J by 2 bases, leaving 22 bases between them. Combining a sample-barcoded 5' primer with a J-beta primer mix, a second PCR ran for roughly 6 to 12 cycles. TCRdb independently ran MiXCR on the 5' RACE reads; one entry per CDR3 protein. The table shows more than 1 million distinct CDR3 sequences, with 40% to 45% occurring only once. Sequencing was carried out using blood. The sequence was obtained from a woman between 55 and 75 years old in good health. This chain links TRBV15 with TRBJ1-1, with no clear D. This chain's CDR3 is CATSSASRSYSRNTEAFF. CDR3 coding DNA: TGTGCCACCAGCAGCGCTTCCCGATCATACTCCCGAAACACTGAAGCTTTCTTT. Together with reference TRBV15 and TRBJ1-1, the CDR3 gives the full variable domain: DAMVIQNPRYQVTQFGKPVTLSCSQTLNHNVMYWYQQKSSQAPKLLFHYYDKDFNNEADTPDNFQSRRPNTSFCFLDIRSPGLGDTAMYLCATSSASRSYSRNTEAFFGQGTRLTVV.